This T cell receptor beta chain derives from a study of blood T cell repertoires in COVID-19. Looking at the study overall: The origin of the acute and convalescent COVID-19 samples was the United States, Italy and Spain.

Using immunoSEQ multiplex PCR, the repertoire was profiled, and TCRdb retains in-frame clones only, with some absent. The sample has about 200,000 clones; about 82% are singletons. The CDR3 totals 21 residues. The V and J ends lost 0 bases and 4 bases, in that order; junction bases with no gene match: 21. Germline V lookup: CDR1 LNHNV, CDR2 YYDKDF (reference sequence). Residents of 20 to 25 US areas, aged about 18 to 95 years, made up the participants. This receptor was taken from a man in his forties or fifties with acute COVID-19. The rearrangement uses TRBV15 and TRBJ1-2, with TRBD1 matching over 9 bases. The sample consisted of PBMCs or T cells enriched from blood (not recorded which). The CDR3 DNA follows: TGTGCCACCAGCAGAGATCTAATGACCGCTGGGACAGGGAAGAGGCGCTATGGCTACACCTTC. It yields the protein CATSRDLMTAGTGKRRYGYTF.